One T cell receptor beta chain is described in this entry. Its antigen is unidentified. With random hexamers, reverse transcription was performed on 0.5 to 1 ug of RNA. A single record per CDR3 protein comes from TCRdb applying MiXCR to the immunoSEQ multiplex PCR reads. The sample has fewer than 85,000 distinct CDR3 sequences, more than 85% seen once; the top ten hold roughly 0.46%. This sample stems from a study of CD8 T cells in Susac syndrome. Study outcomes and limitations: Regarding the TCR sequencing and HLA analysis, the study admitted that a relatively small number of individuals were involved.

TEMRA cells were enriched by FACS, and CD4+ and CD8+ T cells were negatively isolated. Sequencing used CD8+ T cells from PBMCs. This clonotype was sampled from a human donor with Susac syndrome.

Written as DNA, the CDR3 is TGTGCCAGCAGCCCGAGCCCCTCAGGGAACACTGAAGCTTTCTTT. This sequence encodes CASSPSPSGNTEAFF. The genes are TRBV9 and TRBJ1-1; the D is unclear. The CDR3 has 15 residues. V was shortened by 4 bases and J by 1 base, with 14 bases between the two germline ends. Germline lookup yields CDR1 SGDLS and CDR2 YYNGEE.